This TCR beta chain was profiled in a study of regulatory T cells in long-lasting Graves disease (dated by TCRdb to the early 2020s). Notes on the research overall: Persistent Graves' disease was defined as persistently positive TSH receptor autoantibodies together with antithyroid drug treatment for over 5 years. Persistent Graves' disease patients were compared with newly diagnosed Graves' disease patients by peripheral blood TCR sequencing and RNA sequencing. The study took place in China and was registered as a clinical trial. A total of about 33 samples underwent TCR sequencing, from some 13 patients with persistent Graves' disease and approximately 20 patients with newly diagnosed Graves' disease. On average, persistent Graves' disease patients in the clinical cohort had been on antithyroid drugs for eight to twelve years.

The CDR3, cysteine through phenylalanine, is 17 amino acids long. Of all the DNA, just the CDR3 is kept, 51 bases in frame from base 1. CDR1 and CDR2, looked up from the germline V gene, are SGHTA and FQGTGA. At the junction V is shortened by 5 bases and J by 5 bases, with 24 bases in between. This clonotype was seen at least ten times. No cognate antigen has been identified for it. No base quality values were provided; no much bigger clone lies one nucleotide off. Libraries were constructed by multiplex PCR. Sequenced on an Illumina HiSeq 4000. CDR3 regions were amplified by Arm-PCR with iRepertoire HTBI primers to construct TCR beta libraries. Before sequencing, the PCR products underwent gel purification. The original methods were these. Across samples, about 63 TRBV and 13 to 15 TRBJ segments were identified and used for gene usage analysis of CDR3 amino acid clonotypes. COPE and FqMerger were used to merge the filtered high-quality paired reads into contigs. Contigs were aligned with BLAST to IMGT TRBV, TRBD and TRBJ reference genes, and CDR3 was defined per IMGT. Highly expanded clones were defined as clonotypes with a frequency above 0.1%. Shannon entropy served as the measure of repertoire diversity, while the Gini coefficient captured V-J evenness. Public clonotypes were defined as clonotypes shared by more than one individual. TCRdb itself trimmed the public reads at Q25 with fastp, ran MiXCR and retained productive beta chains. Rows merge per CDR3 protein into single entries with the most common DNA and genes. TCRdb's processing, not the authors', yielded these V and J calls. This sample is represented by almost 350,000 distinct CDR3 sequences; 20% of them were singletons. The top ten hold less than 35% of the sample.

Broad study findings and their caveats: The study examined only peripheral blood because the primary lesion, thyroid tissue, could not be accessed. Preferential use of TRBV28, TRBJ1-2 and TRBJ2-5 was observed in persistent disease, whereas TRBV20-1 and TRBJ2-1 were favored in newly diagnosed disease. Sequencing and analysis were limited to the TCR beta chain. More public clonotypes were shared among persistent patients (over 2,500) than among newly diagnosed patients (966). The small sample size was acknowledged by the authors as a limitation that may reduce accuracy. Compared with newly diagnosed patients, persistent Graves' disease patients had lower TCR Shannon entropy and fewer highly expanded clones, which suggests clonal expansion.

Per the publication, the time point label means: persistent/refractory GD, antithyroid drugs over 5 years with positive TRAb. For both TCR sequencing and RNA sequencing, RNA was extracted from PBMCs using TRIzol. The diagnosis of Graves' disease was made according to American Thyroid Association guidelines. Recruitment of patients was carried out at an endocrinology department in Xi'an, China. Each patient gave about 10 milliliters of peripheral blood, collected in an EDTA anticoagulant tube. PBMCs were isolated by Ficoll Paque Plus density gradient separation without further T cell sorting. RNA quality was checked with an Agilent 2100 Bioanalyzer and agarose gel, and concentration with a NanoDrop 2000.

The clonotype was recovered from a female donor with Graves disease. The rearranged chain carries TRBV7-3 and TRBJ2-5; the D gene is perhaps TRBD2, on 7 matching bases. The sample here was peripheral blood mononuclear cells (PBMCs), taken when the disease was refractory, from a patient treated with antithyroid drugs. The nucleotide sequence reads TGTGCCAGCAGCCCAACCTCGTATGGGGGGGCAGGGGAGACCCAGTACTTC. The translation is CASSPTSYGGAGETQYF. The CDR3 plus the reference TRBV7-3 and TRBJ2-5 genes for the other parts give the full variable domain: GAGVSQTPSNKVTEKGKYVELRCDPISGHTALYWYRQSLGQGPEFLIYFQGTGAADDSGLPNDRFFAVRPEGSVSTLKIQRTERGDSAVYLCASSPTSYGGAGETQYFGPGTRLLVL.